This T cell receptor (beta chain) was sequenced in a study of beta chain features in type 1 diabetes. Between the trimmed V and J ends, which lost 6 bases and 4 bases, there was a span of 4 bases. Germline loops: CDR1 MNHEY, CDR2 SVGAGI. There are 11 residues in the CDR3. Sequenced material consisted of expressed TCRB transcripts (all of the isolated RNA was reverse transcribed). Repertoires were generated with immunoSEQ multiplex PCR, while TCRdb's copy carries only in-frame clones and drops some. The sample carries about 170,000 clones, 7% to 9% recorded once. This clone was seen a few times. Antigen specificity is unknown. The study's findings and limits: Significant though moderate, a shortening of TCRB CDR3s appeared in all four CD4+ subsets of Type 1 diabetes patients. In comparison with healthy donors, patients had naive, central memory and Treg TCRB repertoires that appeared more similar. Individuals with type 1 diabetes displayed fewer insertions and more deletions at VDJ junctions. Any HLA type influence on TCRB rearrangement was left unresolved here.

The chain combines TRBV6-5 with TRBJ2-1; no reliable D call. Sequenced: central memory CD4+ T cells from blood. The sequence was collected from a man aged 18 to 29 with type 1 diabetes. In DNA, the CDR3 is TGTGCCAGCAGCCAATACAATGAGCAGTTCTTC. Its translation: CASSQYNEQFF.